The subject of this entry is one T cell receptor (beta chain). This clone was seen a few times. Its recognized antigen is unknown. No per-base quality is available; no much larger clone lies one base away. These data belong to a study of TIL therapy for anti-PD-1-resistant metastatic lung cancer (dated by TCRdb to about 2021). For the study in its entirety: Tumors were harvested before any PD-1/PD-L1 blockade; patients then received nivolumab, and those progressing received lymphodepletion, expanded TIL infusion and IL-2. Among the enrolled patients, the median age was approximately 56 years (range about 35-80), and the median tumor PD-L1 proportion score was approximately 5.9%. Most of the cohort had lung adenocarcinoma, several tumors were EGFR-mutant and two were ALK-rearranged, and half of the patients were current or former smokers. A median non-synonymous tumor mutation burden of 1.5 mutations per megabase was determined across the cohort by whole-exome sequencing. T cell receptor beta sequencing of tumor and peripheral blood was used to follow clonotypes across the tumor, the expanded TIL product and serial blood samples.

The CDR3, cysteine through phenylalanine, is 14 amino acids long. Of all the DNA, just the CDR3 is kept, 42 bases in frame from base 1. The trim is 1 base for V and 2 bases for J, with a gap of 9 bases between the germline ends. CDR1 MNHNY and CDR2 SVGAGI were looked up in the germline V gene (reference sequence). The sample's time point label, in plain terms: pre-treatment sample, taken before nivolumab and TIL therapy. Between October 2017 and January 2020, a dual-center phase I trial enrolled adults who had stage 4 NSCLC. Samples were obtained from a single-arm, open-label phase I trial in which tumor-infiltrating lymphocyte therapy with nivolumab was evaluated in advanced non-small cell lung cancer. Blood mononuclear cells from EDTA tubes were isolated by Ficoll gradient, snap-frozen as pellets, and DNA was extracted with a Qiagen mini-prep kit. Summary of the overall study and its limitations: Infused TIL clonotypes partially replaced the baseline peripheral repertoire then decayed over months, with no apparent association between persistence and response. Generalizability was limited because the cohort was highly selected, with more treatment-naive, never-smoker and oncogene-addicted patients included than is typical. The study protocol defined all tumor marker inferences as exploratory.

TCR beta CDR3 regions were amplified from genomic DNA by bias-controlled multiplex PCR with the immunoSEQ v3 hsTCRB kit. TCR libraries were sequenced on an Illumina NextSeq 500 to some 2 million read pairs for survey level or roughly 5-6.5 million for deep level. The study's processing was this. V, D and J genes were assigned, non-productive sequences were removed, and clonality was reported by immunoSEQ Analyzer software. Repertoires of infused TIL and blood were compared using productive Simpson clonality and the Morisita overlap index of productive TRB rearrangements. For each clone in blood, the absolute clonotype count was estimated by multiplying the lymphocyte count by the CD3+ fraction and by the clone's productive frequency. Here the immuneACCESS table is served through TCRdb, limited to in-frame sequences with V and J called. Missing clones are a known gap in these copies; in checked studies unresolved V genes cover under half, and the rest lacks a known reason. V and J calls plus clone size are reproduced from that table; the DNA served to infer D and trimming. This sample gives about 36,000 clones in total; roughly 80% of them show up just once. About 5.7% of the sample is in the top ten clones.

Sequencing was performed on blood, taken at baseline. The source is a person aged 30 to 80 with non-small cell lung cancer. This receptor chain uses TRBV6-6 and TRBJ2-7, with the D gene call left open. The DNA is as follows: TGTGCCAGCAGTTACTTGTACAGTCCCTACGAGCAGTACTTC. It translates as CASSYLYSPYEQYF.